This T cell receptor (beta chain) comes out of a study of early T cells in non-severe SARS-CoV-2 infection. Turning to the study itself: The chains were unpaired, and the sequenced material was bulk RNA from unsorted whole blood.

Unique molecular identifier tags were affixed to discrete cDNA molecules. TCRdb used MiXCR to reprocess the 5' RACE reads, holding one entry per CDR3 protein. This sample has 30,000 to 40,000 distinct CDR3 sequences, with 4.6% found just once. At least ten counts were recorded for this clonotype. Antigen: not known. V dropped 5 bases and J dropped 2 bases, with 13 bases sitting between them. Germline values: CDR1 KGHSH, CDR2 LQKENI. The CDR3 runs to 15 residues. Study conclusions and caveats: Lookups in VDJdb leaned toward anti-spike CD8 responses and missed private and CD4 specificities.

Material: whole blood. V is TRBV18 and J is TRBJ1-5; TRBD1 might be the D (6 bases). The receptor was derived from an adult who was a healthcare worker with PCR-confirmed SARS-CoV-2 infection or an uninfected control (not recorded which). CDR3 protein: CASSSAGVGNQPQHF. For the CDR3, the DNA is TGTGCCAGCTCATCCGCAGGGGTTGGCAATCAGCCCCAGCATTTT.